What follows are 8 T cell receptor beta chains derived from one specimen sequenced in a study of coeliac disease. Repertoires were generated with immunoSEQ multiplex PCR, while TCRdb's copy carries only in-frame clones and drops some. The sample contains about 4,900 clones, 69% of which appear only once. Sequencing input: lymphocytes from the gut lamina propria. The receptor source for this set is a woman aged 40 to 55.

This clone has a handful of counts. V gene TRBV5-1 combines with J gene TRBJ2-7, with 7 bases identical to TRBD1. The V gene end was trimmed by 0 bases and the J gene end by 6 bases; junction bases not matched to a gene: 3. CDR1 is SGHRS, CDR2 YFSETQ, per germline. This CDR3 is 13 amino acids long. The CDR3 protein is CASSLVGGGEQYF. For the CDR3, the DNA is TGCGCCAGCAGCTTGGTAGGGGGCGGCGAGCAGTACTTC. Combining the CDR3 with reference TRBV5-1 and TRBJ2-7 gives the whole variable domain KAGVTQTPRYLIKTRGQQVTLSCSPISGHRSVSWYQQTPGQGLQFLFEYFSETQRNKGNFPGRFSGRQFSNSRSEMNVSTLELGDSALYLCASSLVGGGEQYFGPGTRLTVT.

V and J are TRBV5-4 and TRBJ2-1; 11 bases align to TRBD1. V dropped 4 bases and J dropped 15; count of bases not matched to a gene: 18. The CDR3 totals 16 residues. CDR1 is SGHNT and CDR2 is YYREEE in the germline V gene (reference sequence). This chain's CDR3 is CASSAGTGGTSLGLFF. The DNA for the CDR3 is TGTGCCAGCAGCGCGGGGACAGGGGGGACCTCTTTGGGGCTGTTCTTC.

This chain links TRBV28 with TRBJ1-5; 9 nucleotides line up with TRBD1. CDR1 MDHEN and CDR2 SYDVKM come from the germline V gene. This CDR3 is 15 amino acids long. V dropped 4 bases and J dropped 4; count of bases not matched to a gene: 5. CDR3: CASSWTGAGNQPQHF. The CDR3 DNA is TGTGCCAGCAGTTGGACAGGGGCAGGGAATCAGCCCCAGCATTTT.

The gene calls are TRBV5-1 and TRBJ2-6, with TRBD1 matching over 8 bases. The CDR3 loop spans 15 amino acids. Germline V CDR1 and CDR2: SGHRS, YFSETQ. V was clipped by 5 bases and J by 4 bases; unmatched bases: 5. CDR3 loop: CASSWTGLGANVLTF. The CDR3 DNA reads TGCGCCAGCAGTTGGACAGGGCTCGGGGCCAACGTCCTGACTTTC. The whole variable domain, remainder taken from reference TRBV5-1 and TRBJ2-6, is KAGVTQTPRYLIKTRGQQVTLSCSPISGHRSVSWYQQTPGQGLQFLFEYFSETQRNKGNFPGRFSGRQFSNSRSEMNVSTLELGDSALYLCASSWTGLGANVLTFGAGSRLTVL.

This clone was seen only a few times. This chain joins TRBV5-6 and TRBJ2-2, with 8 bases lining up with TRBD1. CDR1 and CDR2 from the germline V gene are SGHDT and YYEEEE. Trimming at V came to 0 bases and at J to 7 bases, leaving 11 bases not matched to a gene. The length of the CDR3 is 17 residues. Here the CDR3 reads CASSLGAGGLVSGELFF. CDR3 in DNA: TGTGCCAGCAGCTTGGGGGCAGGGGGCCTCGTTAGCGGGGAGCTGTTTTTT.

This clone was counted once. The chain uses TRBV30 and TRBJ1-5, with 9 bases aligning to TRBD1. After removal of 0 bases from V and 4 bases from J, the junction contained 1 base not matched to a gene. This CDR3 comprises 14 residues. Per the germline V gene, CDR1 is GTSNPN and CDR2 is SVGIG (reference sequence). CDR3 DNA: TGTGCCTGGAGTGTTGGGACAGGGAATCAGCCCCAGCATTTT. It specifies CAWSVGTGNQPQHF.

This clone was seen a handful of times. The chain's CDR3 is CASSRGAGTGVGEQYF. CDR3 sequence (DNA): TGTGCCAGCTCAAGGGGTGCCGGGACAGGGGTTGGCGAGCAGTACTTC. The chain is built from TRBV18 and TRBJ2-7; 10 nucleotides agree with TRBD1. The V segment lost 5 bases and the J segment 6 bases; nucleotides outside the gene matches: 13. The CDR3 contains 16 residues. Germline lookup yields CDR1 KGHSH and CDR2 LQKENI.

The V and J genes are TRBV5-4 and TRBJ2-3; a weak D match, TRBD1 (6 bases). The length of the CDR3 is 17 residues. Trimming shortened V by 3 bases and J by 1 base, and 18 bases separated the two germline ends. Looked up from germline, CDR1 is SGHNT and CDR2 is YYREEE (reference sequence). CDR3 amino acids: CASSSQATGTRTDTQYF. The DNA of the CDR3 is TGTGCCAGCAGCTCCCAGGCGACAGGTACCCGCACAGATACGCAGTATTTT.